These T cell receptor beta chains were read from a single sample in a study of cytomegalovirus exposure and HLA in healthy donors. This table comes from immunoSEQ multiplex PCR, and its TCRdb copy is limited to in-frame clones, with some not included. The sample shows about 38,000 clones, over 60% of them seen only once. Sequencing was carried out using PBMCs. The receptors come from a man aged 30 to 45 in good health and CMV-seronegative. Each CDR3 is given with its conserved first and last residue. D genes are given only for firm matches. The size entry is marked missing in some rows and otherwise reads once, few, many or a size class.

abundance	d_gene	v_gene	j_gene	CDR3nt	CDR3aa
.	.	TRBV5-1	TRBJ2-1	TGCGCCAGCAGCTTTGCGCCCCATGAGCAGTTCTTC	CASSFAPHEQFF
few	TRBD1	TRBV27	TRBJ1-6	TGTGCCAGCAGCAAGGGACAGGGCGTTTCACCCCTCCACTTT	CASSKGQGVSPLHF
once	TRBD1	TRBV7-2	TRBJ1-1	TGTGCCAGCAGCCCGAGGACAGGGGTAAGGCCCACTGAAGCTTTCTTT	CASSPRTGVRPTEAFF
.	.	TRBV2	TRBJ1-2	TGTGCCAGCATTAAACAGGGATTCACTAACTATGGCTACACCTTC	CASIKQGFTNYGYTF
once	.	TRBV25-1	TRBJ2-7	TGTGCCAGCATATACCAGGGATACGAGCAGTACTTC	CASIYQGYEQYF
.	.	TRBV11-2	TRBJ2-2	TGTGCCAGCAGCCCTCAGGGCACCGGGGAGCTGTTTTTT	CASSPQGTGELFF
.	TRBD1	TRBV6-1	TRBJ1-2	TGTGCCAGCAGGGACTACAGGGGGTCGGGCTATGGCTACACCTTC	CASRDYRGSGYGYTF
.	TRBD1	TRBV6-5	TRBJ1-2	TGTGCCAGCAGCTCCGGGACAGGGAATGGCTACACCTTC	CASSSGTGNGYTF
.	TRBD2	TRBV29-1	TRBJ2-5	TGCAGCGGTGGACTAGCGGGAGCAGAGACCCAGTACTTC	CSGGLAGAETQYF
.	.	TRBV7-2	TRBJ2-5	TGTGCCAGCAGCCCCCAGGGAAGCCAAGAGACCCAGTACTTC	CASSPQGSQETQYF
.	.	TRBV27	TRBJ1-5	TGTGCCAGCAGCTATGGGGGGGCGGATCAGCCCCAGCATTTT	CASSYGGADQPQHF
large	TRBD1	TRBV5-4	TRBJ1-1	TGTGCCAGCAGCGCGACAGGGGGGGACGGTGAAGCTTTCTTT	CASSATGGDGEAFF
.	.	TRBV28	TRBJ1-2	TGTGCCAGCAGTTTACAACTTTGGTATGGCTACACCTTC	CASSLQLWYGYTF
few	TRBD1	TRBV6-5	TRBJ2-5	TGTGCCAGCAGCCCGGGACAGGGGAGGGAGACCCAGTACTTC	CASSPGQGRETQYF
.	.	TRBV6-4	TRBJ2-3	TGTGCCAGCAGTGACTCGACAGGAACAGATACGCAGTATTTT	CASSDSTGTDTQYF
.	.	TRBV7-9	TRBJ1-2	TGTGCCAGCAGCTTAGCGACTGCAACTAACTATGGCTACACCTTC	CASSLATATNYGYTF
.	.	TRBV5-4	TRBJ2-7	TGTGCCAGCAGCTCTTTTTCGAGCCCTTACGAGCAGTACTTC	CASSSFSSPYEQYF
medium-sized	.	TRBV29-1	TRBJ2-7	TGCAGCGTTGGTGACAACTCCTACGAGCAGTACTTC	CSVGDNSYEQYF
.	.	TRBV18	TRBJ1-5	TGTGCCAGCTCACCAGGGGGAGGGTCGCAGCCGCCCCAGCATTTT	CASSPGGGSQPPQHF
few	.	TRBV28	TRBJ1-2	TGTGCCAGCAGCCCACAAGGGGCGTACTATGGCTACACCTTC	CASSPQGAYYGYTF
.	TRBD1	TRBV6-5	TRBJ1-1	TGTGCCAGCAGTTACTCGGACAGGATGAACACTGAAGCTTTCTTT	CASSYSDRMNTEAFF
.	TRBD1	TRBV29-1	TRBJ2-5	TGCAGCTTGGACAGGGGGCAAGAGACCCAGTACTTC	CSLDRGQETQYF
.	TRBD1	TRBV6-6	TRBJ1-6	TGTGCCAGCAATAGCGGGACAGGGAAGGGTTCACCCCTCCACTTT	CASNSGTGKGSPLHF
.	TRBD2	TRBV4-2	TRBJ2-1	TGTGCCAGCAGCCAAATAGCGGGCAATGAGCAGTTCTTC	CASSQIAGNEQFF
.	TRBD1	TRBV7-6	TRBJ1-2	TGTGCCAGCAGCCAGGACAGGCTTAACTATGGCTACACCTTC	CASSQDRLNYGYTF
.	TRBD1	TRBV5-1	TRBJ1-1	TGCGCCAGCAGGCCCGGGACAGGGAACACTGAAGCTTTCTTT	CASRPGTGNTEAFF
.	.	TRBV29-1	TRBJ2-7	TGCAGCGTCAGGACAGTATACGAGCAGTACTTC	CSVRTVYEQYF
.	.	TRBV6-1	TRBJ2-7	TGTGCCAGCAGCGGGCAGGGCTACGAGCAGTACTTC	CASSGQGYEQYF
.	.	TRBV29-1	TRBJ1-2	TGCAGCGTTGGGTTTGAGTATGGCTACACCTTC	CSVGFEYGYTF
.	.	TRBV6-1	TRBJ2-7	TGTGCCAGCAAAGCGCCAAGCTCGGGGTACGAGCAGTACTTC	CASKAPSSGYEQYF
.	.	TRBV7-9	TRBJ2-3	TGTGCCAGCAGCCCCTGGACACCTGCTAGCACAGATACGCAGTATTTT	CASSPWTPASTDTQYF
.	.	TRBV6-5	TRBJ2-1	TGTGCCAGCAGGCTTTCCGTCGGTAATGAGCAGTTCTTC	CASRLSVGNEQFF
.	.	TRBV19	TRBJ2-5	TGTGCCAGTCACGGTCGTTACCAAGAGACCCAGTACTTC	CASHGRYQETQYF
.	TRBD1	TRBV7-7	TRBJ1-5	TGTGCTAGCAGCCCCACAGGGGACAATCAGCCCCAGCATTTT	CASSPTGDNQPQHF
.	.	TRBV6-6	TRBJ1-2	TGTGCCAGCAGTCAAGGACAGTCGCCTAACTATGGCTACACCTTC	CASSQGQSPNYGYTF
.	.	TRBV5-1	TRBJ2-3	TGCGCCAGCAGCTTTAATAGCGGAACAGATACGCAGTATTTT	CASSFNSGTDTQYF
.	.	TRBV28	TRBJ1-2	TGTGCCAGCAGTTTGGGGTCAGGGGCTGGCTATGGCTACACCTTC	CASSLGSGAGYGYTF
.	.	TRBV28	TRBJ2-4	TGTGCCAGCAGTTTACCCGGAGGGGCGGGGAACATTCAGTACTTC	CASSLPGGAGNIQYF
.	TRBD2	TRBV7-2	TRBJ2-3	TGTGCCAGCAGCTTAGTTAGCGGGGGGGTAGAAGATACGCAGTATTTT	CASSLVSGGVEDTQYF
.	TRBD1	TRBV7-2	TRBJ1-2	TGTGCCAGCAGCTTAACGAGACAGGGGAGCTATGGCTACACCTTC	CASSLTRQGSYGYTF
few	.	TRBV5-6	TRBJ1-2	TGTGCCAGCAGCCCAGGGAGGGTCTATGGCTACACCTTC	CASSPGRVYGYTF
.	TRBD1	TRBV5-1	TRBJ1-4	TGCGCCAGCAGCTTCGGGACAGGGAATGAAAAACTGTTTTTT	CASSFGTGNEKLFF